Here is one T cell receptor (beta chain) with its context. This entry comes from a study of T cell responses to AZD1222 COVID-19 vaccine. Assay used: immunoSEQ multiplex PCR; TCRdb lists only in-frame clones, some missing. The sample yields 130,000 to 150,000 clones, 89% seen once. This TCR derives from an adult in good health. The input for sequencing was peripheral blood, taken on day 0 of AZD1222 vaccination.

The CDR3 protein is CASSPPPPSLAGLNEQFF. CDR3 DNA sequence: TGTGCCAGCTCACCACCCCCTCCTTCATTAGCGGGGCTCAATGAGCAGTTCTTC. The chain joins TRBV18 to TRBJ2-1; 8 bases fit TRBD2. V gave up 0 bases and J gave up 6 bases; unmatched junction bases: 13. The V gene's germline CDR1 is KGHSH and CDR2 LQKENI. The CDR3 loop spans 18 amino acids.